These T cell receptor beta chains were read from a single sample in a study of blood T cell repertoires in COVID-19. The assay was immunoSEQ multiplex PCR, and TCRdb's table has in-frame clones only and misses some. The profile covers more than 250,000 clones, with around 83% appearing a single time and around 5% taken by the ten largest. Sequenced input: PBMCs or T cells enriched from blood (not recorded which). Source of these receptors: a middle-aged man who had been exposed to COVID-19. Both conserved end residues are part of each CDR3. The D gene is left open where the match is weak. Clone size is stated in some rows and not others, as once, few, many or a class when expanded.

>TRBJ1-2|.|TRBV7-9|12|.
TGTGCCGGCATTCAGGGAAACTATGGCTACACCTTC
CAGIQGNYGYTF
>TRBJ1-2|.|TRBV9|13|.
TGTGCCAGCAGCGTAGAGACAGACTATGGCTACACCTTC
CASSVETDYGYTF
>TRBJ2-3|.|TRBV6-2/TRBV6-3|11|.
TGTGCCAGCAGTTACATGAACTCGCAGTATTTT
CASSYMNSQYF
>TRBJ2-5|.|TRBV21-1|11|.
TGTGCCAGCAGCAACGGAGAGACCCAGTACTTC
CASSNGETQYF
>TRBJ2-1|.|TRBV7-9|15|.
TGTGCCAGCAGCTTAGGAGCGTTCGAGGTCCATGAGCAGTTCTTC
CASSLGAFEVHEQFF
>TRBJ1-3|.|TRBV18|16|.
TGTGCCAGCTCACCCACTACAGGTGCCTCTGGAAACACCATATATTTT
CASSPTTGASGNTIYF
>TRBJ1-4|.|TRBV5-6|16|.
TGTGCCAGCAGCTCACGCGGGACGGCCTTTAATGAAAAACTGTTTTTT
CASSSRGTAFNEKLFF
>TRBJ2-1|.|TRBV29-1|10|.
TGCAGCGTATCCGACAATGAGCAGTTCTTC
CSVSDNEQFF
>TRBJ2-7|.|TRBV7-9|16|.
TGTGCCAGCAGCTTACTGGCGCCAGCGGGTTTCTACGAGCAGTACTTC
CASSLLAPAGFYEQYF
>TRBJ2-5|TRBD2|TRBV5-1|15|once
TGCGCCAGCAGCCCGGGACTAGCGAGCGAAGAGACCCAGTACTTC
CASSPGLASEETQYF
>TRBJ2-4|.|TRBV3-1/TRBV3-2|13|.
TGTGCCAGCAGCCTAGACCTCGGGGACATTCAGTACTTC
CASSLDLGDIQYF
>TRBJ2-1|.|TRBV3-1/TRBV3-2|14|.
TGTGCCAGCAGCCAAGAAAGCAAGAAAGCTGAGCAGTTCTTC
CASSQESKKAEQFF
>TRBJ2-7|TRBD2|TRBV18|14|once
TGTGCCAGCTCACGACTAGCGGCCTCCTACGAGCAGTACTTC
CASSRLAASYEQYF
>TRBJ2-2|.|TRBV6-5|15|.
TGTGCCAGCAGACCGACAGTCGCGAATACCGGGGAGCTGTTTTTT
CASRPTVANTGELFF
>TRBJ2-7|.|TRBV7-7|13|.
TGTGCTAGCAGCTTGGGCTATGAGGGCGAGCAGTACTTC
CASSLGYEGEQYF
>TRBJ2-1|.|TRBV3-1/TRBV3-2|17|.
TGTGCCAGCAGAAGCGTTTTCGACGGGGGCTCCTACAATGAGCAGTTCTTC
CASRSVFDGGSYNEQFF
>TRBJ2-7|.|TRBV6-5|16|.
TGTGCCAGCAGTTACTCTTCGCCAAAGCTCTCCTACGAGCAGTACTTC
CASSYSSPKLSYEQYF
>TRBJ2-7|.|TRBV7-8|15|.
TGTGCCAGCAGCTTAGTGTGGGGGCTGGACTACGAGCAGTACTTC
CASSLVWGLDYEQYF
>TRBJ2-5|TRBD2|TRBV27|15|.
TGTGCCAGCAGTTTATTGGGACTAGGATCGGGAACCCAGTACTTC
CASSLLGLGSGTQYF
>TRBJ2-7|.|TRBV11-1|14|.
TGTGCCAGCAGCTTAGGTTCAGAATCCTACGAGCAGTACTTC
CASSLGSESYEQYF
>TRBJ1-2|.|TRBV12-3/TRBV12-4|13|.
TGTGCCAGCACCCCGACAGCTAACTATGGCTACACCTTC
CASTPTANYGYTF
>TRBJ2-1|TRBD2|TRBV7-8|14|.
TGTGCCAGCAGCTTCCTAGCGGGGGGGGATGAGCAGTTCTTC
CASSFLAGGDEQFF
>TRBJ1-2|TRBD1|TRBV9|15|.
TGTGCCAGCAGCGCCATTCAGGGGGTCCCTCATGGCTACACCTTC
CASSAIQGVPHGYTF
>TRBJ2-1|.|TRBV11-3|13|many
TGTGCCAGCAGCACCGACTCTGACAATGAGCAGTTCTTC
CASSTDSDNEQFF
>TRBJ1-2|TRBD1|TRBV6-1|15|.
TGTGCCAGCAGTGAAGGCCCCGAAGGGGGCGGTGGCTACACCTTC
CASSEGPEGGGGYTF
>TRBJ1-2|TRBD1|TRBV7-9|15|.
TGTGCCGGGGGGACAGGGAATAACCGGGGTAATGGCTACACCTTC
CAGGTGNNRGNGYTF
>TRBJ2-7|.|TRBV9|16|.
TGTGCCAGCAGCGTAGGCGGTGCCGGGAGCTCCTACGAGCAGTACTTC
CASSVGGAGSSYEQYF
>TRBJ2-5|TRBD2|TRBV3-1/TRBV3-2|16|.
TGTGCCAGCAGCCAAGGGACGCGGGAGTACCAAGAGACCCAGTACTTC
CASSQGTREYQETQYF
>TRBJ2-7|TRBD2|TRBV6-6|14|.
TGTGCCAGCAGTTACGGAGCGGGAGTAATCGAGCAGTACTTC
CASSYGAGVIEQYF
>TRBJ2-1|.|TRBV24-1|15|.
TGTGCCACCAGTGACTCGAGAATAACTTTCAATGAGCAGTTCTTC
CATSDSRITFNEQFF
>TRBJ1-5|.|TRBV27|13|.
TGTGCCAGCAGCCAACAGTATCATCAGCCCCAGCATTTT
CASSQQYHQPQHF
>TRBJ2-3|TRBD2|TRBV5-1|17|.
TGCGCCAGCAGCTCCCCGGGACTAGCGGGAGTCGTAGATACGCAGTATTTT
CASSSPGLAGVVDTQYF
>TRBJ1-2|.|TRBV7-6|11|.
TGTGCCGTAAGGGGTACGGATGGCTACACCTTC
CAVRGTDGYTF
>TRBJ2-7|.|TRBV11-2|14|.
TGTGCCAGCAGCTTGGGAGGTGGGCAGGTCCAACAGAGGTTC
CASSLGGGQVQQRF
>TRBJ2-7|.|TRBV12-3/TRBV12-4|12|.
TGTGCCAGCAGTTTCAGGGTCTACGAGCAGTACTTC
CASSFRVYEQYF
>TRBJ2-1|.|TRBV19|16|.
TGTGCCAGTAGTACCCGGCGGCCGACTATCTACAATGAGCAGTTCTTC
CASSTRRPTIYNEQFF
>TRBJ2-1|.|TRBV11-3|13|.
TGTGCCAGCATCCGACTAGGGGACAATGAGCAGTTCTTC
CASIRLGDNEQFF
>TRBJ2-6|TRBD1|TRBV5-6|17|.
TGTGCCAGCAGCTTGGTGGGACAGCCCTCTGGGGCCAACGTCCTGACTTTC
CASSLVGQPSGANVLTF
>TRBJ1-3|TRBD1|TRBV18|15|.
TGTGCCAGCTCCTCACAGGGGCAAGGCGGAAACACCATATATTTT
CASSSQGQGGNTIYF
>TRBJ2-7|.|TRBV9|16|.
TGTGCCAGCAGTCCTCATTTCTCTGGTGGAGGGGACGAGCAGTACTTC
CASSPHFSGGGDEQYF
>TRBJ1-3|TRBD1|TRBV29-1|16|.
TGCAGCGGGGCGGGACCGGGACAGGGCTCTGGAAACACCATATATTTT
CSGAGPGQGSGNTIYF
>TRBJ1-1|TRBD1|TRBV5-6|15|.
TGTGCCAGCAGCTATTTGATCAGGGGGCGCACTGAAGCTTTCTTT
CASSYLIRGRTEAFF
>TRBJ2-1|TRBD2|TRBV6-2/TRBV6-3|15|.
TGTGCCAGCAGCCCGGGTAGCGGGAGGTACAATGAGCAGTTCTTC
CASSPGSGRYNEQFF
>TRBJ1-2|.|TRBV6-1|13|.
TGTGCCAGCAGTGAATTACAGGGTTCTGGCTACACCTTC
CASSELQGSGYTF
>TRBJ2-3|TRBD2|TRBV7-2|18|.
TGTGCCAGCAGCTTATCCGGACTAGCGGGAGGGTACACAGATACGCAGTATTTT
CASSLSGLAGGYTDTQYF
>TRBJ2-1|.|TRBV2|10|.
TGTGCCAGCAGTGCTAGTTTAGGGTTCTTC
CASSASLGFF